The text below deals with one TCR beta chain. No antigen is known for it. The data belong to a study of shared clonotypes between healthy human individuals. Notes on the study in general: Sampling covered blood only; tissue repertoires likely differ. Researchers found naive subsets generally carried larger estimated richness than memory subsets. Despite large depth, sorted-subset datasets appeared incompletely sequenced.

V was shortened by 4 bases and J by 7 bases, with 15 bases between the two germline ends. The CDR3 is 14 amino acids. Germline CDR1 is SGDLS and CDR2 is YYNGEE. Profiling relied on immunoSEQ multiplex PCR, and the TCRdb table lists in-frame clones only, not all of them. Here the sample spans more than 2,000,000 clones, 85% to 95% being singletons. Sequencing was done on a sample of naive CD4+ T cells from PBMCs. Subset noted: CD45RA+ positively selected. This chain joins TRBV9 and TRBJ2-1; no clear D gene. The origin of this receptor is a man in his late teens or twenties in good health. Some clones in this sample may be carry-over from other donors' samples. This chain's CDR3 is CASSTTLIGNEQFF. DNA for the CDR3: TGTGCCAGCAGCACAACTTTGATCGGGAATGAGCAGTTCTTC.